This T cell receptor (beta chain) originates from a study of blood T cell repertoires in COVID-19. The method was immunoSEQ multiplex PCR; TCRdb's version includes in-frame clones alone and lacks a portion of them. Found here are approximately 120,000 clones, more than 80% of them singletons; the top ten hold 3.2%. This clone was counted only a few times. Deletions cut 3 bases from V and 3 bases from J, with 19 bases between. Germline CDR1 reads LNHDA; CDR2 reads SQIVND (reference sequence). The CDR3 length is 17 residues. The sequence derives from a woman older than 75 with COVID-19, enrolled during active disease. The V call is TRBV19, the J call TRBJ2-3, with D possibly TRBD1 on 6 matching bases. Sequencing used peripheral blood. CDR3: CASSILLGQSGTDTQYF. As DNA, the CDR3 is TGTGCCAGTAGTATTCTTCTCGGACAGTCCGGGACAGATACGCAGTATTTT.